The 24 T cell receptor beta chains below all came from one sample that was sequenced in a study of monozygotic twins with cystic fibrosis. Measured with immunoSEQ multiplex PCR; TCRdb has only the in-frame clones, and not every one. The sample gives under 30,000 clones, about nine tenths of which show up once; around 0.56% is in the top ten. Sequencing used blood. These TCRs come from a girl aged 2-10 years with cystic fibrosis.

The rearrangement uses TRBV7-2 and TRBJ2-7; D ambiguous. CDR3 length: 12 residues. Germline V gives CDR1 SGHTA, CDR2 FQGNSA. Trimming stripped 3 bases from V and 2 bases from J, with 5 bases between. CDR3 nucleotides: TGTGCCAGCAGCTTGTCCGCCTACGAGCAGTACTTC. Translated, it gives CASSLSAYEQYF.

The chain is built from TRBV5-1 and TRBJ2-6; 10 bases fit TRBD1. The CDR3 has 17 amino acids. With V trimmed by 7 bases and J by 7 bases, 14 bases remained unmatched. Germline values: CDR1 SGHRS, CDR2 YFSETQ. CDR3 DNA: TGCGCCAGCTCCTCGGGACAGGGGAGTCTAAGAGCCAACGTCCTGACTTTC. Amino acid sequence: CASSSGQGSLRANVLTF.

The chain joins TRBV6-4 to TRBJ1-2, with 10 bases lining up with TRBD1. J lost 4 bases, V lost 5 bases, and 1 base had no gene match. Per the germline V gene, CDR1 is MRHNA and CDR2 is SNTAGT. The CDR3 has 13 residues. CDR3 DNA sequence: TGTGCCAGCAGTCGGACAGGGGGCTATGGCTACACCTTC. Its translation: CASSRTGGYGYTF.

This rearrangement joins TRBV6-1 to TRBJ2-7; 10 bases map to TRBD1. V was clipped by 4 bases and J by 2 bases; unmatched bases: 5. CDR3 length: 15 amino acids. Germline V lookup: CDR1 MNHNS, CDR2 SASEGT. The CDR3 loop is CASSGPGQGTYEQYF. CDR3 bases: TGTGCCAGCAGTGGGCCGGGACAGGGGACCTACGAGCAGTACTTC.

The chain links TRBV6-5 to TRBJ2-3; 9 nucleotides agree with TRBD2. This CDR3 has 15 residues. J gave up 4 bases and V 6 bases, and 8 bases lay outside the gene matches. Germline-derived CDR1 and CDR2 are MNHEY and SVGAGI. CDR3 residues: CASSPSGAAPDTQYF. The CDR3 DNA reads TGTGCCAGCAGCCCTAGCGGGGCTGCGCCAGATACGCAGTATTTT.

This clone has only one observation. The V call is TRBV27, the J call TRBJ2-5, with D tentatively TRBD2 (5 bases). Per germline, CDR1 MNHEY and CDR2 SMNVEV (reference sequence). V was shortened by 3 bases and J by 4 bases, with 12 bases between the two germline ends. This CDR3 contains 14 residues. The CDR3 DNA is TGTGCCAGCAGTTTGATCGGGGTCCCAGAGACCCAGTACTTC. Translating it yields CASSLIGVPETQYF.

V gene TRBV4-3 combines with J gene TRBJ2-1; D remains unclear. Germline loops: CDR1 LGHNA, CDR2 YSLEER. V lost 1 base and J lost 5, with 18 bases in between. The CDR3 is 17 amino acids. The CDR3 DNA reads as TGCGCCAGCAGCCAAGTGGCTAATCTCCTCGTAAACAATGAGCAGTTCTTC. This codes for CASSQVANLLVNNEQFF.

In its sample, this clone was seen once. The chain joins TRBV18 to TRBJ1-3; no clear D. This CDR3 contains 14 residues. CDR1 KGHSH and CDR2 LQKENI come from the germline V gene. Trimming stripped 3 bases from V and 4 bases from J, with 10 bases between. Here the CDR3 reads CASSPDWSGNTIYF. Written as DNA, the CDR3 is TGTGCCAGCTCACCTGATTGGTCCGGAAACACCATATATTTT. Variable domain in full (rest from reference TRBV18 and TRBJ1-3): NAGVMQNPRHLVRRRGQEARLRCSPMKGHSHVYWYRQLPEEGLKFMVYLQKENIIDESGMPKERFSAEFPKEGPSILRIQQVVRGDSAAYFCASSPDWSGNTIYFGEGSWLTVV.

This clone showed up just a few times. The chain joins TRBV28 to TRBJ2-1; the match to TRBD2 covers 7 bases. This CDR3 spans 12 amino acids. Germline CDR1 and CDR2: MDHEN and SYDVKM. The CDR3 DNA is TGTGCGAGTGGACTAGAAAACAATGAGCAGTTCTTC. Translating gives CASGLENNEQFF.

This rearrangement joins TRBV19 to TRBJ2-3; D gene uncertain. This CDR3 has 14 residues. V was trimmed by 5 bases and J by 2 bases, leaving 11 bases between them. CDR1 and CDR2 from the germline V gene are LNHDA and SQIVND (reference sequence). CDR3 sequence (DNA): TGTGCCAGTAGTCCGGGCAGATTCACAGATACGCAGTATTTT. It encodes CASSPGRFTDTQYF.

V gene TRBV7-8 combines with J gene TRBJ1-1, with D possibly matching TRBD1 (6 bases). V lost 2 bases, J lost 3 bases, and 13 bases lay in between. Germline values: CDR1 SGHVS, CDR2 FQNEAQ. CDR3 length: 15 amino acids. The CDR3 loop is CASSLWVGGHTEAFF. CDR3 coding DNA: TGTGCCAGCAGCTTATGGGTGGGGGGGCACACTGAAGCTTTCTTT.

J is TRBJ1-2 and V is TRBV15, with 8 positions matching TRBD1. With V trimmed by 1 base and J by 6 bases, 7 bases remained unmatched. Germline CDR1 is LNHNV and CDR2 is YYDKDF (reference sequence). The CDR3 is 15 residues long. In nucleotides, the CDR3 is TGTGCCACCAGCAGAGTTACGACAGGGGAGGATGGCTACACCTTC. This gives the protein CATSRVTTGEDGYTF.

The rearrangement joins TRBV5-3 to TRBJ1-2, with D hard to call. TRBV5-3 is placed among ORFs of uncertain function. Trimming removed 0 bases from V and 7 bases from J, with 13 bases in between. The CDR3 length is 14 residues. In nucleotides, the CDR3 is TGTGCCAGAAGCTTGGAGGTGGAAGGCGTTGGCTACACCTTC. Protein product: CARSLEVEGVGYTF.

The chain couples TRBV30 to TRBJ2-2; D is possibly TRBD1 or TRBD2 (5 bases each). The CDR3 has 14 amino acids. Germline V lookup: CDR1 GTSNPN, CDR2 SVGIG (reference sequence). The ends were cut back, 3 bases at V and 4 bases at J, with 12 bases in the middle. The CDR3 nucleotides read TGTGCCTGGAGGTCCGGGACGATCACCGGGGAGCTGTTTTTT. Amino acid sequence: CAWRSGTITGELFF.

The rearrangement joins TRBV5-1 to TRBJ2-3, with a tentative D call TRBD1 (8 bases). V lost 4 bases to trimming and J lost 2 bases, with 17 bases between them. CDR1 and CDR2 from the germline V gene are SGHRS and YFSETQ. The length of the CDR3 is 16 residues. CDR3 in DNA: TGCGCCAGCAGCAGAAGGACAGGGACTAACACAGATACGCAGTATTTT. Protein product: CASSRRTGTNTDTQYF.

The chain recombines TRBV14 with TRBJ2-3, with 10 bases that match TRBD2. In germline, CDR1 is SGHDN, CDR2 FVKESK. CDR3 length equals 19 residues. With 4 bases clipped from V and 6 bases from J, the junction kept 19 bases outside the gene matches. The CDR3 region has the DNA TGTGCCAGCAGCCCCTTGCTTAGCGGGGGGACTGGGGTCAGGGATACGCAGTATTTT. Translating gives CASSPLLSGGTGVRDTQYF.

The V call is TRBV29-1, the J call TRBJ2-3; tentatively, D is TRBD1 or TRBD2 (6 bases each). The CDR3 is made up of 14 amino acids. The V gene's germline CDR1 is SQVTM and CDR2 ANQGSEA. Trimming removed 4 bases from V and 5 bases from J, with 16 bases in between. The CDR3 region has the DNA TGCAGCGTTGCGGGTGGGGGGCTAGGAGATACGCAGTATTTT. Translated, it gives CSVAGGGLGDTQYF.

The rearrangement links TRBV6-4 to TRBJ2-2; 8 bases fit TRBD1. This CDR3 comprises 15 residues. V trimming: 5 bases; J trimming: 1 base; junction bases outside the gene matches: 3. CDR1 MRHNA and CDR2 SNTAGT come from the germline V gene. CDR3: CASSSGQENTGELFF. The CDR3 DNA reads as TGTGCCAGCAGTTCGGGACAGGAGAACACCGGGGAGCTGTTTTTT.

V usage is TRBV30 and J usage is TRBJ2-5; D uncertain. Germline V gene sequence: CDR1 GTSNPN, CDR2 SVGIG (reference sequence). V was pared by 4 bases and J by 0 bases, with 3 bases between. The CDR3 runs to 11 residues. The CDR3: CAWTHQETQYF. The CDR3, as DNA: TGTGCCTGGACCCACCAAGAGACCCAGTACTTC.

The chain employs TRBV9 and TRBJ2-2, with D possibly matching TRBD2 (5 bases). The CDR3 runs 17 residues. CDR1 and CDR2 (germline): SGDLS, YYNGEE. Trimming pared 2 bases from V and 1 base from J, leaving 15 bases between. CDR3 nucleotide sequence: TGTGCCAGCAGCGTCCTCTCACGGGCGGGGAACACCGGGGAGCTGTTTTTT. Encoded protein: CASSVLSRAGNTGELFF. The whole variable domain, remainder taken from reference TRBV9 and TRBJ2-2, is DSGVTQTPKHLITATGQRVTLRCSPRSGDLSVYWYQQSLDQGLQFLIQYYNGEERAKGNILERFSAQQFPDLHSELNLSSLELGDSALYFCASSVLSRAGNTGELFFGEGSRLTVL.

DNA for the CDR3: TGTGCCAGCAGCCCGAGCGGGGGCACAGATACGCAGTATTTT. Translated, it gives CASSPSGGTDTQYF. The V and J genes are TRBV7-9 and TRBJ2-3; the match to TRBD2 covers 7 bases. Trimming took 5 bases from V and 1 from J; bases not matched to a gene: 3. This CDR3 region has 14 residues. Germline CDR1 SEHNR, CDR2 FQNEAQ (reference sequence). The full variable domain, with the rest looked up from reference TRBV7-9 and TRBJ2-3, is DTGVSQNPRHKITKRGQNVTFRCDPISEHNRLYWYRQTLGQGPEFLTYFQNEAQLEKSRLLSDRFSAERPKGSFSTLEIQRTEQGDSAMYLCASSPSGGTDTQYFGPGTRLTVL.

V and J are TRBV29-1 and TRBJ1-2, with 7 bases that match TRBD1. This CDR3 is built from 16 residues. V was pared by 0 bases and J by 0 bases, with 7 bases of the junction left unmatched. Germline CDR1 reads SQVTM; CDR2 reads ANQGSEA. The CDR3 reads CSVEDRGGGSNYGYTF. Written as DNA, the CDR3 is TGCAGCGTTGAAGATCGGGGAGGGGGCTCTAACTATGGCTACACCTTC.

The V call is TRBV5-8, the J call TRBJ1-4; no definite D call. The CDR3 loop spans 14 amino acids. V was shortened by 4 bases and J by 0 bases, with 7 bases between the two germline ends. The germline V gene encodes CDR1 SGHTS and CDR2 YDEGEE. The CDR3 nucleotides are TGTGCCAGCAGCCACCTTGCAACTAATGAAAAACTGTTTTTT. Translating it yields CASSHLATNEKLFF.

The CDR3 sequence: CASSLGTGVYGYTF. CDR3 nucleotides: TGTGCCAGCAGCTTGGGGACAGGGGTCTATGGCTACACCTTC. The chain combines TRBV7-8 with TRBJ1-2; the match to TRBD1 covers 10 bases. In germline, CDR1 is SGHVS, CDR2 FQNEAQ. Trimming at V came to 3 bases and at J to 4 bases, leaving 2 bases not matched to a gene. The CDR3 is 14 residues long.